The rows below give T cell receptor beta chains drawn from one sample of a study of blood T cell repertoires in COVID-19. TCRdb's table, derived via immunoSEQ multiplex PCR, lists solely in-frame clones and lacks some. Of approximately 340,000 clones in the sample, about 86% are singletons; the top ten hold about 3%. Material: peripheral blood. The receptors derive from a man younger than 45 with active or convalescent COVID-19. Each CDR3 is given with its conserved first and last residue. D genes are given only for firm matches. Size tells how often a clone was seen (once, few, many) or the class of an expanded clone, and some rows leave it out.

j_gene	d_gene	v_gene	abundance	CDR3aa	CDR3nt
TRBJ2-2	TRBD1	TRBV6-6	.	CASSYADRRQELFF	TGTGCCAGCAGTTACGCGGACAGGAGGCAGGAGCTGTTTTTT
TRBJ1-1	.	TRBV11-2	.	CASSLTTTEAFF	TGTGCCAGCAGCTTAACCACTACTGAAGCTTTCTTT
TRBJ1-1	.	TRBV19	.	CASAASNTEAFF	TGTGCCAGTGCTGCTAGTAACACTGAAGCTTTCTTT
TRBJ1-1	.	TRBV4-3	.	CASSQGPARGLGSTEAFF	TGCGCCAGCAGCCAAGGGCCGGCCAGGGGCCTCGGCAGCACTGAAGCTTTCTTT
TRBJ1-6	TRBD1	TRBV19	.	CASSTGQENSPLHF	TGTGCCAGTAGTACGGGACAGGAAAATTCACCCCTCCACTTT
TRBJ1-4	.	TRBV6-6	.	CASSYSVGRGNEKLFF	TGTGCCAGCAGTTACTCAGTGGGTAGGGGTAATGAAAAACTGTTTTTT
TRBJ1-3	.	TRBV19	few	CASSAGQSSGNTIYF	TGTGCCAGTAGTGCAGGACAGAGCTCTGGAAACACCATATATTTT
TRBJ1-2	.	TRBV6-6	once	CASSYPGYGYTF	TGTGCCAGCAGTTACCCAGGCTATGGCTACACCTTC
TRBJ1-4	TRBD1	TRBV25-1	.	CASSDVGQVNEKLFF	TGTGCCAGCAGTGACGTGGGACAGGTTAATGAAAAACTGTTTTTT
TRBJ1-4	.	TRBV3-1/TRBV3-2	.	CASSPQGKREKLFF	TGTGCCAGCAGCCCACAGGGAAAGCGGGAAAAACTGTTTTTT
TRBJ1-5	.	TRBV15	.	CATSRDLGRPIMQPQHF	TGTGCCACCAGCAGAGATCTGGGCAGGCCCATAATGCAGCCCCAGCATTTT
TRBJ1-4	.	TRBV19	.	CASSLRTMRNEKLFF	TGTGCCAGTAGTCTCCGGACTATGCGGAATGAAAAACTGTTTTTT
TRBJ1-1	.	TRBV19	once	CASSIPDRSAEAFF	TGTGCCAGTAGTATTCCCGACAGATCGGCTGAAGCTTTCTTT
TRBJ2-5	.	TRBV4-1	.	CASSSSLTGIQETQYF	TGCGCCAGCAGCTCATCTTTGACGGGAATACAAGAGACCCAGTACTTC
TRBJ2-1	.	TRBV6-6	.	CASSQRLEQFF	TGTGCCAGCAGCCAGCGATTAGAGCAGTTCTTC
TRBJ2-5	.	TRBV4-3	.	CASSQWVGKSETQYF	TGCGCCAGCAGCCAATGGGTCGGGAAATCAGAGACCCAGTACTTC
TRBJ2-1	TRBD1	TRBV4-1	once	CASSVHSGTGLNEQFF	TGCGCCAGCAGCGTACACTCCGGGACAGGGCTAAATGAGCAGTTCTTC
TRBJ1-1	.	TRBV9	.	CASSVAGHQNTEAFF	TGTGCCAGCAGCGTAGCAGGACACCAAAACACTGAAGCTTTCTTT
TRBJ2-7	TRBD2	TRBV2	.	CASTSGGGYEQYF	TGTGCCAGCACCTCGGGGGGGGGCTACGAGCAGTACTTC
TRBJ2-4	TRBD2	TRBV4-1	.	CASSLRGALAKNIQYF	TGCGCCAGCAGTCTGCGGGGGGCGCTAGCCAAAAACATTCAGTACTTC
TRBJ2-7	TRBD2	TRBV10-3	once	CAISLAGLRREQYF	TGTGCCATCAGTCTAGCGGGATTGCGGCGCGAGCAGTACTTC
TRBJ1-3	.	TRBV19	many	CASSPPHEGAGNTIYF	TGTGCCAGTAGTCCTCCCCATGAGGGAGCAGGAAACACCATATATTTT
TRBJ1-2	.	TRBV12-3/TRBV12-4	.	CASSESNYGYTF	TGTGCCAGCAGCGAGTCTAACTATGGCTACACCTTC
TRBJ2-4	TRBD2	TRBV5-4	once	CASRASGGKNIQYF	TGTGCCAGCAGGGCTAGCGGGGGGAAAAACATTCAGTACTTC
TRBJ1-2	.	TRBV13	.	CASSPTRDSGYTF	TGTGCCAGCAGCCCTACCAGGGACTCTGGCTACACCTTC
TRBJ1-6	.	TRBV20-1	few	CSASVGSDNSPLHF	TGCAGTGCTAGTGTGGGCTCGGATAATTCACCCCTCCACTTT
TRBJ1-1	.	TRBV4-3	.	CASSQERRVFNEAFF	TGCGCCAGCAGCCAAGAGAGGAGGGTTTTTAATGAAGCTTTCTTT
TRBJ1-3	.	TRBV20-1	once	CSASSARNTIYF	TGCAGTGCTAGTTCCGCTAGGAACACCATATATTTT
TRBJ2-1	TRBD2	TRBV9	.	CASSVLGLDDNEQFF	TGTGCCAGCAGCGTACTAGGACTAGACGACAATGAGCAGTTCTTC
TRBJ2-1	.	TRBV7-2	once	CASSLFPRREQFF	TGTGCCAGCAGCTTGTTCCCCAGGAGGGAGCAGTTCTTC
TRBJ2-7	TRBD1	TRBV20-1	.	CSASDPVGQGASYEQYF	TGCAGTGCTAGTGATCCCGTGGGACAGGGGGCTTCCTACGAGCAGTACTTC
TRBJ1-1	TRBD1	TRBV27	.	CASSQTGVNAFF	TGTGCCAGCAGTCAGACAGGGGTGAATGCTTTCTTT
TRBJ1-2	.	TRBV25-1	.	CASSEAGTGYTF	TGTGCCAGCAGTGAAGCGGGAACGGGCTACACCTTC